Listed here is a single T cell receptor beta chain. This clonotype showed up just a few times. No cognate antigen has been identified for it. No base quality values were provided; no much bigger clone lies one nucleotide off. The record originates from a study of T cell repertoires in cytomegalovirus infection (dated by TCRdb to about 2019). Some background on the complete study: Alongside well-studied HLA-B-restricted epitopes, the peptide stimulations were aimed at recently identified HLA-C-restricted CMV epitopes, whose presentation resists viral immunomodulation. Donor HLA type was relevant to the analysis, because carriage of CMV infection together with the matching HLA type was indicated by public TCR beta signatures.

CDR1 and CDR2 are read off the germline V gene (reference sequence) as LNHDA and SQIVND. CDR3 length: 13 amino acids, cysteine to phenylalanine. Of the read, only the CDR3 DNA is kept; its 39 bases are in frame from base 1. V was cut back by 5 bases and J by 3 bases, leaving a gap of 11 bases between them. TCRdb records Illumina HiSeq 1500 as the sequencer. TCRdb trimmed public reads at Q25 via fastp, called clones via MiXCR and kept in-frame beta chains. Every entry covers one CDR3 protein and lists the most common genes and DNA from its rows. The sample yields fewer than 950,000 distinct CDR3 sequences; 30% to 35% were counted once. The leading ten clones occupy about an eighth of the sample. This sample's treatment or condition label indicates: in vitro stimulation with specific CMV peptide epitopes to enrich CMV-specific T cells. The full study reports these points: Cumulative frequency of public TCR beta family members discriminated carriers of CMV infection plus the relevant HLA type in this cohort and an independent roughly 340-donor cohort. In the ex vivo response, HLA-C-restricted CMV-specific TCR beta clonotypes were dominant, and in two of eight donors the single most frequent clonotype came from this HLA-C-restricted group.

This specimen consisted of cultured CD8+ T cells from PBMCs, obtained from culture after CMV antigen stimulation. This chain is built from TRBV19 and TRBJ2-7; confidence is insufficient to name the D gene. The TCR originated in a human donor in good health (CMV status not recorded). Some clones in this sample may be carry-over from other donors' samples. The nucleotide sequence is given as TGTGCCAGTAGTCTATCCATATTCTACGAGCAGTACTTC. Its coded protein is CASSLSIFYEQYF.